Shown below are 2 T cell receptor beta chains from a single sample sequenced in a study of T cell responses to AZD1222 COVID-19 vaccine. This table comes from immunoSEQ multiplex PCR, and its TCRdb copy is limited to in-frame clones, with some not included. This table holds approximately 140,000 clones, roughly 88% found once. The sequencing here drew on peripheral blood, taken 28 days after the second AZD1222 dose. These receptors originate from an adult who received the AZD1222 COVID-19 vaccine.

The chain couples TRBV27 to TRBJ1-6; a weak D match, TRBD1 (6 bases). The ends were cut back, 3 bases at V and 5 bases at J, with 8 bases in the middle. CDR1 is MNHEY, CDR2 SMNVEV, per germline (reference sequence). The CDR3 loop spans 14 amino acids. This CDR3 reads CASSFWTDNSPLHF. The DNA of the CDR3 is TGTGCCAGCAGTTTTTGGACAGATAATTCACCCCTCCACTTT.

The V call is TRBV6-5, the J call TRBJ1-4, with 9 nucleotides matching TRBD1. Germline values: CDR1 MNHEY, CDR2 SVGAGI. The ends lost 6 bases at V and 7 bases at J; junction bases unmatched: 9. The CDR3 spans 15 residues. CDR3 loop: CASRGTGTGSEKLFF. CDR3 nucleotide sequence: TGTGCCAGCAGGGGAACCGGGACAGGGTCTGAAAAACTGTTTTTT.